Shown below are 24 T cell receptor beta chains from a single sample sequenced in a study of response to subunit inactivated influenza vaccine. Each CDR3 protein is one row after TCRdb ran MiXCR on the RT-PCR reads. The table shows around 520,000 distinct CDR3 sequences, with around 11% occurring only once. The source material was PBMCs from blood, sampled on the day of vaccination. These receptors all stem from a middle-aged man who received an inactivated influenza vaccine.

The chain recombines TRBV20-1 with TRBJ1-5; D gene uncertain. The CDR3 is made up of 13 amino acids. Germline assignment: CDR1 DFQATT and CDR2 SNEGSKA (reference sequence). V was clipped by 2 bases and J by 4 bases, with 9 bases between them. This chain's CDR3 is CSARRIGNQPQHF. The DNA of the CDR3 is TGCAGTGCTAGACGGATCGGAAATCAGCCCCAGCATTTT.

This clonotype showed up just a few times. The V and J genes are TRBV7-2 and TRBJ2-5; D may be TRBD1 or TRBD2 (5 bases each). Germline lookup yields CDR1 SGHTA and CDR2 FQGNSA. Trimming cost V 2 bases and J 7 bases, with 20 bases left between them. CDR3 size: 16 residues. CDR3 DNA: TGTGCCAGCAGCTTATCGTTTAGAGGGGCCCGGGTGACCCAGTACTTC. This gives the protein CASSLSFRGARVTQYF.

This clonotype was counted many times. The rearrangement uses TRBV7-9 and TRBJ2-1, with 10 bases fitting TRBD2. After removal of 6 bases from V and 9 bases from J, the junction contained 11 bases not matched to a gene. Looked up from germline, CDR1 is SEHNR and CDR2 is FQNEAQ (reference sequence). The CDR3 consists of 15 residues. The CDR3 loop reads CASRRAGTSVSEQFF. The CDR3, as DNA: TGTGCCAGCAGAAGGGCCGGGACTAGCGTCAGTGAGCAGTTCTTC.

The gene calls are TRBV20-1 and TRBJ2-2; 9 bases align to TRBD2. Germline V lookup: CDR1 DFQATT, CDR2 SNEGSKA (reference sequence). This CDR3 has 15 residues. V gave up 0 bases and J gave up 6 bases; unmatched junction bases: 5. The chain's CDR3 is CSARDLRGGSGELFF. The CDR3 bases are TGCAGTGCTAGAGATCTGCGGGGGGGATCCGGGGAGCTGTTTTTT.

CDR3 amino acids: CASSSTRFYSTNTGELFF. In nucleotides, the CDR3 is TGTGCCAGCAGCTCGACCCGCTTCTATTCAACGAACACCGGGGAGCTGTTTTTT. The chain is built from TRBV11-1 and TRBJ2-2; D gene uncertain. CDR1 SGHAT and CDR2 FQDESV come from the germline V gene (reference sequence). Deletions cut 4 bases from V and 0 bases from J, with 18 bases between. There are 18 residues in the CDR3.

This clonotype was picked up a small number of times. The chain carries TRBV30 and TRBJ2-1; 9 bases agree with TRBD2. This CDR3 is built from 17 residues. Germline CDR1 GTSNPN, CDR2 SVGIG (reference sequence). The V gene end was trimmed by 0 bases and the J gene end by 3 bases; junction bases not matched to a gene: 9. The CDR3 loop is CAWSVLWVSGGYNEQFF. The CDR3 DNA is TGTGCCTGGAGTGTACTGTGGGTTAGCGGGGGCTACAATGAGCAGTTCTTC.

This clonotype has only a few counts. The rearrangement joins TRBV7-2 to TRBJ2-1; D is unclear. Germline V gives CDR1 SGHTA, CDR2 FQGNSA. Trimming shortened V by 5 bases and J by 6 bases, and 8 bases separated the two germline ends. This CDR3 region has 12 residues. In DNA, the CDR3 is TGTGCCAGCAGCAAGGCTATCAATGAGCAGTTCTTC. The encoded protein is CASSKAINEQFF.

This clonotype was seen a few times. The chain couples TRBV9 to TRBJ2-1; 13 bases agree with TRBD2. Germline V gene data show CDR1 as SGDLS and CDR2 as YYNGEE. V trimming: 3 bases; J trimming: 2 bases; junction bases outside the gene matches: 2. The CDR3 is made up of 16 amino acids. The CDR3, as DNA: TGTGCCAGCAGCGCGGGACTAGCGGGGACCTACAATGAGCAGTTCTTC. Residues: CASSAGLAGTYNEQFF.

The chain links TRBV7-2 to TRBJ2-1; 8 nucleotides line up with TRBD1. Trimming removed 6 bases from V and 0 bases from J; junction bases left unmatched: 7. Germline V gene sequence: CDR1 SGHTA, CDR2 FQGNSA. The CDR3 length is 16 residues. DNA for the CDR3: TGTGCCAGCAGACTGACAGGGGCGGACTCCTACAATGAGCAGTTCTTC. Amino acid sequence: CASRLTGADSYNEQFF.

In its sample, this clonotype was seen a few times. The V call is TRBV9, the J call TRBJ2-5, with D possibly TRBD1 on 5 matching bases. This CDR3 comprises 15 residues. Trimming left V 1 base short and J 0 bases short, with 10 bases between. Germline assignment: CDR1 SGDLS and CDR2 YYNGEE. This chain's CDR3 is CASSVLLGDQETQYF. As DNA, the CDR3 is TGTGCCAGCAGCGTACTTCTAGGGGACCAAGAGACCCAGTACTTC.

This clonotype was counted ten times or more. The chain carries TRBV7-8 and TRBJ2-7, with 7 bases identical to TRBD1. Per the germline V gene, CDR1 is SGHVS and CDR2 is FQNEAQ. The CDR3 runs to 14 residues. The ends lost 5 bases at V and 5 bases at J; junction bases unmatched: 9. The CDR3 spells CASSPETGPNEQYF. The CDR3 DNA follows: TGTGCCAGCAGCCCGGAGACAGGGCCGAACGAGCAGTACTTC.

This clonotype was observed at least ten times. The V and J genes are TRBV2 and TRBJ1-2; possible D gene TRBD1, 5 bases. The CDR3 runs to 12 residues. The V end lost 4 bases, the J end lost 7 bases, and 10 bases lay between the germline ends. CDR1 and CDR2 (germline): SNHLY, FYNNEI. The CDR3 sequence: CASSVDTGGYTF. The CDR3 coding sequence is TGTGCCAGCAGTGTGGACACCGGTGGCTACACCTTC.

This clonotype came up a few times. V usage is TRBV12-3 or TRBV12-4 and J usage is TRBJ2-1; the D gene is possibly TRBD1 (6 bases). The CDR3 consists of 14 residues. V was pared by 1 base and J by 7 bases, with 11 bases between. The CDR3 loop is CASSLGQEGNEQFF. The DNA of the CDR3 is TGTGCCAGCAGTTTAGGACAGGAAGGGAATGAGCAGTTCTTC.

J is TRBJ2-4 and V is TRBV5-8, with 7 positions matching TRBD1. Germline CDR1 and CDR2: SGHTS and YDEGEE. The CDR3 extends over 15 amino acids. Trimming removed 4 bases from V and 4 bases from J; junction bases left unmatched: 8. CDR3 coding DNA: TGTGCCAGCAGCATAAGACAGGGAGTAAAAAACATTCAGTACTTC. Residues: CASSIRQGVKNIQYF.

In this sample, this clonotype turned up a few times. The rearrangement links TRBV7-2 to TRBJ2-1; 10 bases fit TRBD2. Trimming at V came to 5 bases and at J to 9 bases, leaving 13 bases not matched to a gene. The CDR3 runs 16 residues. Germline loops: CDR1 SGHTA, CDR2 FQGNSA. CDR3 region: CASSPRTSGNRGEQFF. CDR3 sequence (DNA): TGTGCCAGCAGCCCTCGGACTAGCGGTAATCGGGGTGAGCAGTTCTTC.

This clonotype appeared a few times. This chain joins TRBV23-1 and TRBJ1-5; D remains unclear. TRBV23-1 is reported as an ORF; its role is uncertain. V lost 2 bases, J lost 3 bases, and 17 bases lay in between. CDR3 size: 17 residues. The CDR3 region has the DNA TGCGCCAGCAGTCAACCCCCATGGGCAGCTTCCAATCAGCCCCAGCATTTT. Translating it yields CASSQPPWAASNQPQHF.

This clonotype showed up just a few times. J is TRBJ2-3 and V is TRBV11-2; 11 bases are a match to TRBD2. Germline V CDR1 and CDR2: SGHAT, FQNNGV. Losses at the gene ends were 1 base for V and 2 bases for J; bases not matched to a gene: 8. There are 18 residues in the CDR3. CDR3 DNA: TGTGCCAGCAGCTTAGGGTCGGGACTAGCGGAGCTCACAGATACGCAGTATTTT. It codes for CASSLGSGLAELTDTQYF.

Only a few counts were recorded for this clonotype. The chain employs TRBV7-2 and TRBJ2-1; 9 bases agree with TRBD2. This CDR3 spans 15 amino acids. Germline-derived CDR1 and CDR2 are SGHTA and FQGNSA. Trimming removed 6 bases from V and 4 bases from J; junction bases left unmatched: 7. The CDR3 spells CASRKSGGPYNEQFF. CDR3 DNA: TGTGCCAGCAGAAAGAGCGGGGGGCCATACAATGAGCAGTTCTTC.

This clonotype was seen a handful of times. The chain links TRBV28 to TRBJ2-1; 12 nucleotides match TRBD2. The CDR3 covers 16 residues. Germline V gene data show CDR1 as MDHEN and CDR2 as SYDVKM. The CDR3 reads CGRPGTSGPGWNEQFF. The CDR3 nucleotides are TGTGGACGCCCCGGGACTAGCGGGCCGGGTTGGAATGAGCAGTTCTTC.

This clonotype was counted ten times or more. V is TRBV5-1 and J is TRBJ2-7, with 11 bases aligning to TRBD2. Germline CDR1 and CDR2: SGHRS and YFSETQ. J was trimmed by 2 bases and V by 2 bases; bases with no gene match: 6. CDR3 length equals 16 residues. CDR3 sequence: CASSLTLAGGAYEQYF. The CDR3 DNA sequence: TGCGCCAGCAGCTTAACCCTAGCGGGAGGAGCCTACGAGCAGTACTTC.

This clonotype turned up a few times. The V and J genes are TRBV5-1 and TRBJ2-7; D gene ambiguous. The CDR3 totals 12 residues. Trimming took off 4 bases at V and 7 bases at J, with 12 bases between the two ends. Germline CDR1 is SGHRS and CDR2 is YFSETQ. The CDR3 DNA follows: TGCGCCAGCAGCACAGTAGGTCGGGAGCAGTACTTC. Translating gives CASSTVGREQYF.

This clonotype was observed a few times. The chain is built from TRBV7-2 and TRBJ1-2; 8 bases fit TRBD1. The V gene's germline CDR1 is SGHTA and CDR2 FQGNSA. The CDR3 is 14 amino acids. V lost 6 bases to trimming and J lost 8 bases; unmatched junction nucleotides: 11. The CDR3 DNA reads TGTGCCAGCAGTTCCGGGACAGGAAAGAGAGGCTACACCTTC. Translation: CASSSGTGKRGYTF.

V is TRBV10-3 and J is TRBJ2-5; 9 nucleotides agree with TRBD2. CDR1 ENHRY and CDR2 SYGVKD come from the germline V gene. The junction had 25 bases not matched to a gene; V was cut back by 8 bases and J by 0 bases. The CDR3 has 21 residues. The CDR3 is CAIGGPGLASHLVRYQETQYF. The CDR3 nucleotides read TGTGCCATCGGGGGGCCGGGACTAGCCAGTCATCTGGTACGCTACCAAGAGACCCAGTACTTC.

The CDR3 loop reads CASSYGTGGRPGTQYF. The CDR3 DNA follows: TGTGCCAGCAGCTACGGGACAGGGGGTCGGCCGGGGACCCAGTACTTC. The genes are TRBV3-1 and TRBJ2-5; 11 bases match TRBD1. V shed 5 bases, J shed 7 bases, and the junction held 12 bases outside the gene matches. CDR3 length: 16 amino acids. Germline-derived CDR1 and CDR2 are LGHDT and YNNKEL (reference sequence).